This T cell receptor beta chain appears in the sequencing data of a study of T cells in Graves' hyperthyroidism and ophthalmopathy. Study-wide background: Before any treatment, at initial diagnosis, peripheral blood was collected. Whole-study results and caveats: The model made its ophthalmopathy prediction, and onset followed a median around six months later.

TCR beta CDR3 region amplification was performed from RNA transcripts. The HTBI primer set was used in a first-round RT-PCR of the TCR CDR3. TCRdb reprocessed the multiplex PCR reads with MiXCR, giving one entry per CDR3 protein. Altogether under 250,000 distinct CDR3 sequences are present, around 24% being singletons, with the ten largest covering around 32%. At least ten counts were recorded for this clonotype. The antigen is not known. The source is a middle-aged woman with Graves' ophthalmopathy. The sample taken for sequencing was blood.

CDR3 protein: CASSLSRTSGRRGNIQYF. The DNA for the CDR3 is TGTGCCAGCAGCTTATCCAGGACTAGCGGGAGGAGGGGAAACATTCAGTACTTC. This chain joins TRBV11-2 and TRBJ2-4; 14 bases agree with TRBD2. Germline CDR1 SGHAT, CDR2 FQNNGV. V shed 2 bases and J 6 bases; nucleotides not matched to a gene: 9. The length of the CDR3 is 18 residues.